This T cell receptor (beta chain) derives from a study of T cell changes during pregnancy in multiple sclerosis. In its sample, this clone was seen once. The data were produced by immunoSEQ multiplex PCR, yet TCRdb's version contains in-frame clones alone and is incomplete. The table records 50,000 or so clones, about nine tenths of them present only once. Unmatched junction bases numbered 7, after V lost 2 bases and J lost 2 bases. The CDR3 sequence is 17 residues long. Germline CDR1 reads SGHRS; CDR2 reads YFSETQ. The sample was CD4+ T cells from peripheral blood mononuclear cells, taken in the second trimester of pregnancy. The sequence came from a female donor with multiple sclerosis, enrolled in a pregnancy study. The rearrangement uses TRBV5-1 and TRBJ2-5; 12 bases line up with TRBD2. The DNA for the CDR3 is TGCGCCAGCAGCTTACGACTAGCGGGGGCCTTACAAGAGACCCAGTACTTC. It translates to CASSLRLAGALQETQYF.